The rows below give T cell receptor beta chains drawn from one sample of a study of blood T cell repertoires in COVID-19. Profiled with immunoSEQ multiplex PCR; TCRdb holds only in-frame clones, not every one. The sample records some 210,000 clones, about four fifths being singletons. Specimen: PBMCs or T cells enriched from blood (not recorded which). All receptors come from a woman between 50 and 59 years old with acute COVID-19. The CDR3 runs from the conserved cysteine through the conserved F or W. Fields, in order: V gene, D gene, clone size, J gene, CDR3 DNA, CDR3 protein. A D gene is named only where the DNA matches it firmly. The size of a clone is reported for some rows only, either as once, few or many, or as a class for expanded clones.

TRBV7-9	.	.	TRBJ2-7	TGTGCCAGCAGCTTAGGTCACAGTATGGGGGGGGCCTCCTACGAGCAGTACTTC	CASSLGHSMGGASYEQYF
TRBV28	TRBD1	.	TRBJ2-5	TGTGCCAGCATCGGACAGGGGGCTTTTTTAGTGACCCAGTACTTC	CASIGQGAFLVTQYF
TRBV7-5	.	.	TRBJ2-5	TGTGTCAGAAGCTTATCCCCGTTGAGGGAGACCCAGTACTTC	CVRSLSPLRETQYF
TRBV7-8	.	.	TRBJ1-4	TGTGCCAGCAGCTCCAATACAGGGTGGGCTGGAAAACTGTTTTTT	CASSSNTGWAGKLFF
TRBV7-2	.	.	TRBJ2-7	TGTGCCAGCAGCTTAGGCGGGAATACCTACGAGCAGTACTTC	CASSLGGNTYEQYF
TRBV5-4	TRBD2	.	TRBJ2-7	TGTGCCAGCAGTTTTAGCGGGGGGAAGGACGAGCAGTACTTC	CASSFSGGKDEQYF
TRBV9	TRBD1	.	TRBJ2-1	TGTGCCAGCAGCCTAACCGGACAGGGTGAGCAGTTCTTC	CASSLTGQGEQFF
TRBV7-2	.	few	TRBJ1-2	TGTGCCAGCAGCCCATTCACGGGGGTGCAGAACTATGGCTACACCTTC	CASSPFTGVQNYGYTF
TRBV6-4	.	once	TRBJ2-3	TGTGCCAGCAGCCAGGGTCTTAGCCGCACAGATACGCAGTATTTT	CASSQGLSRTDTQYF
TRBV6-1	.	once	TRBJ2-7	TGTGCCAGCAGTGAAGCCTCCAGGGCCCCCTACGAGCAGTACTTC	CASSEASRAPYEQYF
TRBV20-1	.	.	TRBJ1-2	TGCAGTGCTAGTGAGGGGCGCGGCTACACCTTC	CSASEGRGYTF
TRBV28	TRBD1	.	TRBJ2-3	TGTGCCAGCAGCCGAATTCAGTCGACAGGGCGCAAGGGAGATACGCAGTATTTT	CASSRIQSTGRKGDTQYF
TRBV19	.	.	TRBJ1-2	TGTGCCAGTAGTTTCCCCAGGGGCGACTATGGCTACACCTTC	CASSFPRGDYGYTF
TRBV12-3/TRBV12-4	TRBD1	.	TRBJ1-5	TGTGCCAGCAGAAAACAGGGGTTGCAGCCCCAGCATTTT	CASRKQGLQPQHF
TRBV5-1	TRBD2	.	TRBJ2-5	TGCGCCAGCAGCTCTTTTGCGGGGGGGCCAGAGACCCAGTACTTC	CASSSFAGGPETQYF
TRBV27	TRBD1	.	TRBJ2-3	TGTGCCAGCAGCTTAGACAGGGGTAGGGATACGCAGTATTTT	CASSLDRGRDTQYF
TRBV30	.	.	TRBJ2-6	TGTGCCTGGAGTGTTGGGAGCGGTGCTGGGGCCAACGTCCTGACTTTC	CAWSVGSGAGANVLTF
TRBV20-1	TRBD1	.	TRBJ1-6	TGCAGTGCTAGTAGACAGGGCCTGAGGAATTCACCCCTCCACTTT	CSASRQGLRNSPLHF
TRBV6-2/TRBV6-3	TRBD2	.	TRBJ2-7	TGTGCCAGCAGACCTCGGGGAGGGGAGCTCTACGAGCAGTACTTC	CASRPRGGELYEQYF
TRBV5-1	.	.	TRBJ2-1	TGCGCCAGCAGCTTGGTTGTCGCAGGCCCCAATGAGCAGTTCTTC	CASSLVVAGPNEQFF
TRBV16	.	.	TRBJ2-2	TGTGCCAGCAGCCAAGGGAGCACCGGGGAGCTGTTTTTT	CASSQGSTGELFF
TRBV11-2	.	.	TRBJ1-6	TGTGCCAGCGTCACGGGAGCCCAATATTCACCCCTCCACTTT	CASVTGAQYSPLHF
TRBV6-5	.	.	TRBJ1-5	TGTGCCAGCAGTTACGATTGGTCGGGCAATCAGCCCCAGCATTTT	CASSYDWSGNQPQHF
TRBV10-3	TRBD2	.	TRBJ2-2	TGTGCCATCAGTGAGATGACTAGCGGGGCTTATCGGGCCGGGGAGCTGTTTTTT	CAISEMTSGAYRAGELFF
TRBV28	.	.	TRBJ2-7	TGTGCCAGCAAAACCAGGGGGGCGGGACCCTACGAGCAGTACTTC	CASKTRGAGPYEQYF
TRBV28	.	.	TRBJ1-6	TGTGCCAGCAGTTTACGGGCAGGGACTCTGCGCTTT	CASSLRAGTLRF
TRBV5-5	TRBD1	.	TRBJ2-5	TGTGCCAGCAGCCCGGACAGGGGGGGAGAGACCCAGTACTTC	CASSPDRGGETQYF
TRBV2	TRBD2	.	TRBJ2-6	TGTGCCAGCCCCCTCACTAGCGGGGTAAGCTCTGGGGCCAACGTCCTGACTTTC	CASPLTSGVSSGANVLTF
TRBV18	TRBD2	.	TRBJ2-1	TGTGCCAGCTCACCGGGTGCTAGCGGTTACAATGAGCAGTTCTTC	CASSPGASGYNEQFF
TRBV2	TRBD1	few	TRBJ2-5	TGTGCCAGCAGTGGGTCGGGACAGGGGGTGGAGACCCAGTACTTC	CASSGSGQGVETQYF
TRBV19	TRBD1	.	TRBJ1-4	TGTGCCAGTAGCCGGGACAGACCGGGTGGAAAACTGTTTTTT	CASSRDRPGGKLFF
TRBV6-2/TRBV6-3	TRBD1	.	TRBJ1-5	TGTGCCAGCAGTTCTAACAGGGGTTGGAGCAATCAGCCCCAGCATTTT	CASSSNRGWSNQPQHF
TRBV7-9	TRBD1	.	TRBJ2-1	TGTGCCAGCAGTTCCCAGGGGGTCCCTTACAATGAGCAGTTCTTC	CASSSQGVPYNEQFF
TRBV25-1	TRBD1	.	TRBJ2-7	TGTGCCAGCAGTCGAGGACAGGGGGCGTACGAGCAGTACTTC	CASSRGQGAYEQYF
TRBV7-2	TRBD1	.	TRBJ2-7	TGTGCCAGCACGCTGAGGGGACAGATGGGCTTTTACGAGCAGTACTTC	CASTLRGQMGFYEQYF
TRBV9	.	.	TRBJ2-3	TGTGCCAGCAGCGTAGTCGGCAGGGGTAGTACAGATACGCAGTATTTT	CASSVVGRGSTDTQYF
TRBV29-1	TRBD1	.	TRBJ2-7	TGCAGCGTCCGACAGGGGGCAGGGCGCGAGCAGTACTTC	CSVRQGAGREQYF
TRBV7-9	TRBD1	.	TRBJ2-7	TGTGCCAGCAGCTCCCTCCGGGACAGCCCTTACGAGCAGTACTTC	CASSSLRDSPYEQYF
TRBV19	.	.	TRBJ1-5	TGTGCCAGTAGTATGGGGGGGGCCCACAATCAGCCCCAGCATTTT	CASSMGGAHNQPQHF
TRBV6-5	TRBD1	.	TRBJ2-7	TGTGCCAGCACCGAACAGGGGTGGACCTACGAGCAGTACTTC	CASTEQGWTYEQYF